This T cell receptor beta chain was retrieved from a study of technical replicates of blood from several donors. Clones were sequenced by immunoSEQ multiplex PCR, and TCRdb holds only the in-frame ones, with some missing. The sample consists of under 80,000 clones, nearly 98% of them appearing once. The origin of this receptor is a human donor in good health. The sequenced sample was T cells isolated from PBMCs.

DNA of the CDR3: TGTGCCAGCAGTGGAAGGACAGGGCGGACCTACGAGCAGTACTTC. Translation gives CASSGRTGRTYEQYF. The rearrangement uses TRBV6-1 and TRBJ2-7; 8 bases agree with TRBD1. The ends lost 4 bases at V and 2 bases at J; junction bases unmatched: 7. The CDR3 extends over 15 amino acids. CDR1 and CDR2 from the germline V gene are MNHNS and SASEGT.